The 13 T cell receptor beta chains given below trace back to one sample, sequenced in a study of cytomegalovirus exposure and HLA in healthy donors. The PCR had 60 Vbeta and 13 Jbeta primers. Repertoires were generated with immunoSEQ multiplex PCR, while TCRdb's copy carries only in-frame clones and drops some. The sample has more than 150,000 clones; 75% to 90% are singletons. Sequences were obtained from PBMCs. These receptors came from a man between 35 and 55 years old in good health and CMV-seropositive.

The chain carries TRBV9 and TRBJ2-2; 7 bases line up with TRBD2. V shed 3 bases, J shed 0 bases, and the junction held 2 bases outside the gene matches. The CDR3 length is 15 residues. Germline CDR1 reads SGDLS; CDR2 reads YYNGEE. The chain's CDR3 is CASSAGGSNTGELFF. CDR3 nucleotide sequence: TGTGCCAGCAGCGCGGGGGGATCGAACACCGGGGAGCTGTTTTTT.

The CDR3 DNA sequence: TGTGCCAGCAGTTTTTGGGGGGGAGGCGTGTCGACCGGGGAGCTGTTTTTT. The encoded protein is CASSFWGGGVSTGELFF. The chain employs TRBV28 and TRBJ2-2, with TRBD2 matching 7 bases. The germline gives CDR1 MDHEN, CDR2 SYDVKM. The CDR3 runs to 17 residues. Losses at the gene ends were 3 bases for V and 5 bases for J; bases not matched to a gene: 12.

The CDR3 sequence: CASSLRQSQISYNEQFF. The DNA of the CDR3 is TGTGCCAGCAGCCTAAGACAGAGCCAGATCTCCTACAATGAGCAGTTCTTC. This chain joins TRBV7-9 and TRBJ2-1; TRBD1 might be the D (5 bases). Looked up from germline, CDR1 is SEHNR and CDR2 is FQNEAQ (reference sequence). Between the trimmed V and J ends, which lost 5 bases and 0 bases, there was a span of 17 bases. The CDR3 has 17 residues.

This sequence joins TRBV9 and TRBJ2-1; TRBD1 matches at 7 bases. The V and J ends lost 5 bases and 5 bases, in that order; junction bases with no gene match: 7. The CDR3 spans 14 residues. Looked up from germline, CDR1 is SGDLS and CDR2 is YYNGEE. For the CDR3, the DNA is TGTGCCAGCAGTCCCGGACAGGCAGACAATGAGCAGTTCTTC. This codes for CASSPGQADNEQFF. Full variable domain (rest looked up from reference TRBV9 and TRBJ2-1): DSGVTQTPKHLITATGQRVTLRCSPRSGDLSVYWYQQSLDQGLQFLIQYYNGEERAKGNILERFSAQQFPDLHSELNLSSLELGDSALYFCASSPGQADNEQFFGPGTRLTVL.

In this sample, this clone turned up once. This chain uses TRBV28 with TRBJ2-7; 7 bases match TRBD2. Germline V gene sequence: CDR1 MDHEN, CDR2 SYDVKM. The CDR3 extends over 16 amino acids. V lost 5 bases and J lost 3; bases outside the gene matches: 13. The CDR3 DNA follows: TGTGCCAGCAGTGACCTGCGGGGGAGAGAATTCTACGAGCAGTACTTC. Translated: CASSDLRGREFYEQYF. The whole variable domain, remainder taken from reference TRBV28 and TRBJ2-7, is DVKVTQSSRYLVKRTGEKVFLECVQDMDHENMFWYRQDPGLGLRLIYFSYDVKMKEKGDIPEGYSVSREKKERFSLILESASTNQTSMYLCASSDLRGREFYEQYFGPGTRLTVT.

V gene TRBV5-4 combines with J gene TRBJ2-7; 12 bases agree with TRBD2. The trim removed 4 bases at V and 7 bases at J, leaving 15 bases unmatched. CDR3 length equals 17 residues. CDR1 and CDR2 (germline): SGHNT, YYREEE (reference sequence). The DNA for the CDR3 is TGTGCCAGCAGCCCCGGGGGGCTAGCGGGGGGGCCGCGGGAGCAGTACTTC. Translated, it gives CASSPGGLAGGPREQYF.

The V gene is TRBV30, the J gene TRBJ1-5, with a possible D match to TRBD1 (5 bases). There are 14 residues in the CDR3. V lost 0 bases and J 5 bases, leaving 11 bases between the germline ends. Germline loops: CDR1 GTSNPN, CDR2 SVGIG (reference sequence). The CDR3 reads CAWSVRQGYQPQHF. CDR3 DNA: TGTGCCTGGAGTGTACGGCAGGGCTATCAGCCCCAGCATTTT.

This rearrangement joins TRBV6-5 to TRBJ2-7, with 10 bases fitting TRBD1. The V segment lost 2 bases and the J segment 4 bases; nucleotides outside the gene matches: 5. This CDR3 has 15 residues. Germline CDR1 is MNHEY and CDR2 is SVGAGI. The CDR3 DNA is TGTGCCAGCAGTTACACGCCGGGACAGGGGTACGAGCAGTACTTC. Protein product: CASSYTPGQGYEQYF.

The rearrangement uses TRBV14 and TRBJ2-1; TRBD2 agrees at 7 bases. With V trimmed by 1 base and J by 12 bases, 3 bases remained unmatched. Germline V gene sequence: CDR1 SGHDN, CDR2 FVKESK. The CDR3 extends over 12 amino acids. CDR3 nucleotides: TGTGCCAGCAGCCAAGTCGCGGGGGTGCAGTTCTTC. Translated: CASSQVAGVQFF.

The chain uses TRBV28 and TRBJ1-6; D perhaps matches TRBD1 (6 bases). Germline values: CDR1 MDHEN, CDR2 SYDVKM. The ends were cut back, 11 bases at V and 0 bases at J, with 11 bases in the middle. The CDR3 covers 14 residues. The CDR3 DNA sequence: TGTGCCTACAGGGCTAGCTCCTATAATTCACCCCTCCACTTT. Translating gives CAYRASSYNSPLHF.

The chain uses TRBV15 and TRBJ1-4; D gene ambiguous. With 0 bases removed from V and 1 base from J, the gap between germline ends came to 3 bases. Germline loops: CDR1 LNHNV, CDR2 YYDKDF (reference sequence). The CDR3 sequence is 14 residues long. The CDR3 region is CATSRDRTNEKLFF. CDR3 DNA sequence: TGTGCCACCAGCAGAGATCGAACTAATGAAAAACTGTTTTTT.

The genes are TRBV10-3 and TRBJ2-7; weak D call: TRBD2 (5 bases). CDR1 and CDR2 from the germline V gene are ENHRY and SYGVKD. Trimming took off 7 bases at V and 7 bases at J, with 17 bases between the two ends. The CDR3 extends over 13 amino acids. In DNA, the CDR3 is TGTGCCATCACCCCTGGACTCCTCGGAGAGCAGTACTTC. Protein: CAITPGLLGEQYF.

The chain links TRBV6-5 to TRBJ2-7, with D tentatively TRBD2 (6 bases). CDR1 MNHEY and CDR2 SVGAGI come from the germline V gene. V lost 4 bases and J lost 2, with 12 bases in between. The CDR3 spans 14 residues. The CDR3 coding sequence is TGTGCCAGCAGTTCCCTCGGGGGACCCTACGAGCAGTACTTC. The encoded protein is CASSSLGGPYEQYF.